This T cell receptor (beta chain) stems from a study of spatial heterogeneity in lung cancer. Study summary: A unique TCR and UMI combination showed up more than ten times in raw reads, on average.

Time point denoted: sample taken at primary tumor resection. The study sequenced unsorted whole RNA from tumor, nontumor lung or frozen PBMC. This CDR3 is 14 amino acids long. Trimming stripped 0 bases from V and 2 bases from J, with 8 bases between. Germline-derived CDR1 and CDR2 are DFQATT and SNEGSKA (reference sequence). TCRdb re-called the 5' RACE reads with MiXCR, one entry per CDR3 protein. The table shows about 38,000 distinct CDR3 sequences, with roughly 7.4% occurring only once. The chain joins TRBV20-1 to TRBJ1-5; unclear D gene. The source material was PBMCs, sampled at surgery. The receptor was derived from a male donor with early-stage non-small cell lung cancer. CDR3 sequence (DNA): TGCAGTGCTAGAGATGGTATACGCAATCAGCCCCAGCATTTT. This gives the protein CSARDGIRNQPQHF.